These T cell receptor beta chains were read from a single sample in a study of PD-1 blockade in classical Hodgkin lymphoma. The table came from immunoSEQ multiplex PCR; TCRdb's copy has only in-frame clones and leaves some out. Among about 21,000 clones listed, about 83% were seen once. The sequenced sample consisted of CD8+ T cells from blood. All receptors come from a human donor with classical Hodgkin lymphoma. Both conserved end residues are part of each CDR3. The D gene is left open where the match is weak. Expanded clones are given a class, and other clones once, few, many or no size at all.

j_gene | abundance | d_gene | v_gene | CDR3nt | CDR3aa
TRBJ2-7 | NA | TRBD1 | TRBV30 | TGTGCCTGGACAGGGGGTTACGAGCAGTACTTC | CAWTGGYEQYF
TRBJ1-4 | NA | TRBD1 | TRBV6-5 | TGTGCCAGCGGTCCGGGACAGCGTAATGAAAAACTGTTTTTT | CASGPGQRNEKLFF
TRBJ1-5 | NA | TRBD1 | TRBV28 | TGTGCCAGCAGCCTCGGACAGGGGTGGCAACCCCAGCATTTT | CASSLGQGWQPQHF
TRBJ2-3 | NA | TRBD2 | TRBV7-9 | TGTGCCAGCAGCCCCCCTAGCGGGAGTACAGATACGCAGTATTTT | CASSPPSGSTDTQYF
TRBJ2-3 | NA | TRBD1 | TRBV10-3 | TGTGCCATCAACTCAGGGACAGGGGGCTTCACAGATACGCAGTATTTT | CAINSGTGGFTDTQYF
TRBJ2-5 | NA | TRBD1 | TRBV6-5 | TGTGCCAGCAGTCTTACAGGGGGTCGACAAGAGACCCAGTACTTC | CASSLTGGRQETQYF
TRBJ2-3 | NA | TRBD2 | TRBV9 | TGTGCCAGCAGCGTAGGGACTAGCGCATTGGATACGCAGTATTTT | CASSVGTSALDTQYF
TRBJ1-1 | NA | TRBD1 | TRBV5-1 | TGCGCCAGCAGAACCGGGACAGGGGGCGAAGGGACTGAAGCTTTCTTT | CASRTGTGGEGTEAFF
TRBJ1-6 | once | NA | TRBV4-1 | TGCGCCAGCAATGAGGGACGTATGAATTCACCCCTCCACTTT | CASNEGRMNSPLHF
TRBJ2-7 | NA | NA | TRBV19 | TGTGCCAGTAAAGGGTTTGGGAACGAGCAGTACTTC | CASKGFGNEQYF
TRBJ2-5 | NA | NA | TRBV7-6 | TGTGCCAGCAGCTTAGGAGGAAACCTAAACCAACAAGAGACCCAGTACTTC | CASSLGGNLNQQETQYF